The 21 T cell receptor beta chains given below trace back to one sample, sequenced in a study of neurological immune-mediated disorders. Each CDR3 protein is one row after TCRdb ran MiXCR on the 5' RACE reads. In the table there are around 71,000 distinct CDR3 sequences, roughly 13% of which are singletons. Time point in this sample: longitudinal time-point 1 (baseline). Material for sequencing was PBMCs. All receptors come from a female donor with HTLV-1-associated myelopathy (HAM/TSP).

This rearrangement joins TRBV20-1 to TRBJ2-3, with 10 bases that match TRBD2. CDR1 DFQATT and CDR2 SNEGSKA come from the germline V gene (reference sequence). This CDR3 spans 17 amino acids. V shed 3 bases, J shed 2 bases, and the junction held 11 bases outside the gene matches. The CDR3 region has the DNA TGCAGTGCTAGGGGGGTGTGGAGCGGGGGGGCCACAGATACGCAGTATTTT. This encodes CSARGVWSGGATDTQYF.

This clonotype occurred many times. V is TRBV30 and J is TRBJ2-2; D call uncertain. There are 11 residues in the CDR3. Germline values: CDR1 GTSNPN, CDR2 SVGIG (reference sequence). Trimming pared 2 bases from V and 5 bases from J, leaving 3 bases between. CDR3 residues: CAWSSTGELFF. CDR3 DNA sequence: TGTGCCTGGAGTTCTACCGGGGAGCTGTTTTTT.

The chain links TRBV20-1 to TRBJ2-6, with 8 bases identical to TRBD1. The length of the CDR3 is 17 residues. The germline CDR1 and CDR2 sequences are DFQATT and SNEGSKA (reference sequence). V trimming: 2 bases; J trimming: 0 bases; junction bases outside the gene matches: 6. The CDR3 loop is CSARLQGGSSGANVLTF. The CDR3 nucleotides are TGCAGTGCTAGATTACAGGGGGGAAGCTCTGGGGCCAACGTCCTGACTTTC.

This clonotype was seen at least ten times. The V call is TRBV12-3 or TRBV12-4, the J call TRBJ1-5; TRBD1 matches 7 bases. Trimming took 5 bases from V and 5 from J; bases not matched to a gene: 3. The CDR3 loop spans 13 amino acids. Here the CDR3 DNA reads TGTGCCAGCAGTGGGACAGAGTATCAGCCCCAGCATTTT. Protein product: CASSGTEYQPQHF.

This clonotype has at least ten counts. J is TRBJ2-7 and V is TRBV5-1; 10 positions match TRBD1. The ends lost 4 bases at V and 5 bases at J; junction bases unmatched: 3. Germline V gives CDR1 SGHRS, CDR2 YFSETQ. CDR3 length: 13 amino acids. The CDR3 is CASSGDRGHEQYF. The CDR3 DNA sequence: TGCGCCAGCAGCGGAGACAGGGGGCACGAGCAGTACTTC.

This clonotype was observed many times. This chain links TRBV3-1 with TRBJ2-3; D is ambiguous. CDR1 and CDR2 from the germline V gene are LGHDT and YNNKEL (reference sequence). CDR3 length: 15 residues. The V end lost 3 bases, the J end lost 3 bases, and 13 bases lay between the germline ends. This chain's CDR3 is CASSQGLDGTDTQYF. CDR3 nucleotides: TGTGCCAGCAGCCAGGGCCTAGATGGGACAGATACGCAGTATTTT.

This clonotype was seen repeatedly, ten times or more. V and J are TRBV29-1 and TRBJ2-3; possibly TRBD1 for D (6 bases). V lost 4 bases, J lost 6 bases, and 17 bases lay in between. This CDR3 is 14 amino acids long. The germline V gene encodes CDR1 SQVTM and CDR2 ANQGSEA. This CDR3 reads CSVALRAGVDTQYF. In nucleotides, the CDR3 is TGCAGCGTTGCCCTTAGGGCAGGGGTGGATACGCAGTATTTT.

This clonotype was found many times. This sequence joins TRBV7-8 and TRBJ2-5; maybe TRBD1 (5 bases). The CDR3 sequence is 16 residues long. Deletions cut 1 base from V and 1 base from J, with 13 bases between. Germline V gene sequence: CDR1 SGHVS, CDR2 FQNEAQ. The CDR3 DNA follows: TGTGCCAGCAGCTTAGTCTTGACAGCTTTCCAAGAGACCCAGTACTTC. Translation: CASSLVLTAFQETQYF. The complete variable domain, with remaining parts taken from reference TRBV7-8 and TRBJ2-5, reads GAGVSQSPRYKVAKRGQDVALRCDPISGHVSLFWYQQALGQGPEFLTYFQNEAQLDKSGLPSDRFFAERPEGSVSTLKIQRTQQEDSAVYLCASSLVLTAFQETQYFGPGTRLLVL.

This clonotype was recorded many times. This chain connects TRBV28 to TRBJ2-7; TRBD2 agrees at 10 bases. V lost 6 bases, J lost 7 bases, and 9 bases stayed unmatched. The CDR3 has 14 amino acids. The V gene's germline CDR1 is MDHEN and CDR2 SYDVKM. CDR3 sequence: CASRSSGGSLEQYF. The CDR3 DNA sequence: TGTGCCAGCAGGTCTAGCGGGGGTTCCTTAGAGCAGTACTTC.

A few counts support this clonotype. The chain links TRBV5-1 to TRBJ2-5; 10 nucleotides agree with TRBD2. The CDR3 length is 15 residues. With 4 bases clipped from V and 5 bases from J, the junction kept 8 bases outside the gene matches. The V gene's germline CDR1 is SGHRS and CDR2 YFSETQ. DNA for the CDR3: TGCGCCAGCAGCCTAGCGGGGGCACGGGGCGAGACCCAGTACTTC. Translated: CASSLAGARGETQYF.

This clonotype was observed many times. The chain links TRBV7-9 to TRBJ2-7; 8 nucleotides agree with TRBD1. Trimming cost V 7 bases and J 7 bases; bases outside gene matches: 9. CDR3 length: 13 residues. From germline, CDR1 is SEHNR and CDR2 FQNEAQ (reference sequence). CDR3 region: CASTRDRTFEQYF. The CDR3 DNA sequence: TGTGCCAGCACCCGGGACAGGACCTTTGAGCAGTACTTC.

In the case of this clonotype: A much larger clone differs from this one at a single base, so this may be a read error. The V and J genes are TRBV6-5 and TRBJ2-7; 8 bases match TRBD1. Per germline, CDR1 MNHEY and CDR2 SVGAGI. V dropped 4 bases and J dropped 3; count of bases not matched to a gene: 5. This CDR3 has 14 amino acids. The CDR3 reads CASSLTGEFYEQYF. CDR3 nucleotides: TGTGCCAGCAGTTTGACAGGGGAGTTCTACGAGCAGTACTTC.

This clonotype was seen a few times. The chain's CDR3 is CASGYGLPTGYTF. For the CDR3, the DNA is TGCGCCAGCGGTTACGGTTTACCCACTGGCTACACCTTC. J is TRBJ1-2 and V is TRBV5-1; no clear D. The V gene lost 7 bases and the J gene lost 7 bases, with 17 bases spanning the gap. CDR1 is SGHRS and CDR2 is YFSETQ in the germline V gene. The CDR3 spans 13 residues.

This clonotype was seen repeatedly, ten times or more. This chain joins TRBV20-1 and TRBJ1-5; D gene unclear. Germline CDR1 is DFQATT and CDR2 is SNEGSKA (reference sequence). The V end lost 0 bases, the J end lost 3 bases, and 18 bases lay between the germline ends. This CDR3 spans 17 amino acids. The CDR3 nucleotides read TGCAGTGCTAGAGATATAGGGTCTCATACTTACAATCAGCCCCAGCATTTT. The encoded protein is CSARDIGSHTYNQPQHF.

This clonotype was detected ten times or more. The V and J genes are TRBV5-6 and TRBJ2-7; D is undetermined. CDR1 and CDR2 from the germline V gene are SGHDT and YYEEEE. This CDR3 has 11 residues. V was shortened by 3 bases and J by 3 bases, with 4 bases between the two germline ends. The CDR3 spells CASSSYYEQYF. CDR3 in DNA: TGTGCCAGCAGCTCATACTACGAGCAGTACTTC.

V is TRBV27 and J is TRBJ2-1; perhaps TRBD2 as D (5 bases). CDR3 size: 15 residues. Looked up from germline, CDR1 is MNHEY and CDR2 is SMNVEV (reference sequence). The V end lost 7 bases, the J end lost 7 bases, and 20 bases lay between the germline ends. This chain's CDR3 is CASTIDQAGENEQFF. CDR3 bases: TGTGCCAGCACCATAGACCAGGCTGGGGAGAATGAGCAGTTCTTC.

This clonotype was found many times. CDR3 in DNA: TGTGCCACCAGCAGTCCCTACACAGATACGCAGTATTTT. This translates into CATSSPYTDTQYF. This sequence joins TRBV15 and TRBJ2-3; no reliable D call. This CDR3 contains 13 residues. Germline assignment: CDR1 LNHNV and CDR2 YYDKDF (reference sequence). Between the trimmed V and J ends, which lost 3 bases and 2 bases, there was a span of 6 bases.

This clonotype was seen many times. The chain joins TRBV10-3 to TRBJ2-1, with TRBD1 as a possible D gene (6 bases). Germline V gives CDR1 ENHRY, CDR2 SYGVKD. The CDR3 has 12 amino acids. V lost 10 bases to trimming and J lost 3 bases, with 10 bases between them. CDR3 sequence: CATTDSYNEQFF. The CDR3 bases are TGTGCCACGACGGACAGCTACAATGAGCAGTTCTTC.

This clonotype was seen ten or more times. The chain links TRBV27 to TRBJ1-5; the D is unclear. Germline CDR1 and CDR2: MNHEY and SMNVEV (reference sequence). CDR3 length equals 15 residues. The V gene lost 3 bases and the J gene lost 3 bases, with 12 bases spanning the gap. CDR3 nucleotide sequence: TGTGCCAGCAGTTTTGGTGCAGGATTCAATCAGCCCCAGCATTTT. Encoded protein: CASSFGAGFNQPQHF.

This clonotype was seen many times. The chain couples TRBV6-5 to TRBJ2-7; 7 bases align to TRBD1. The CDR3 extends over 13 amino acids. V shed 6 bases and J 5 bases; nucleotides not matched to a gene: 7. The germline V gene has CDR1 MNHEY and CDR2 SVGAGI. CDR3: CASRHRGADEQYF. CDR3 sequence (DNA): TGTGCCAGCAGACACAGGGGTGCGGACGAGCAGTACTTC.

In its sample, this clonotype was seen many times. The V and J genes are TRBV5-4 and TRBJ2-5; 8 bases match TRBD1. This CDR3 has 14 amino acids. In germline, CDR1 is SGHNT, CDR2 YYREEE (reference sequence). V shed 1 base and J 2 bases; nucleotides not matched to a gene: 1. The CDR3 region has the DNA TGTGCCAGCAGCTTGAACAGGGGGCAAGAGACCCAGTACTTC. Protein sequence: CASSLNRGQETQYF.